This T cell receptor beta chain was captured in a study of T cells expressing NK-cell markers. UMI-tagged 5'RACE template switching yielded the TCR beta cDNA. TCRdb reprocessed the 5' RACE reads and keeps a single row for each CDR3 protein, giving no DNA. The sample's table shows some 280,000 distinct CDR3 sequences. Sequences were obtained from blood T cells: a sorted CD56 or NKG2C T cell subset, CD4+ or CD8+ T cells, or bulk PBMC T cells (not recorded which). The receptor was isolated from a man younger than 30 in good health.

CDR3 sequence reads: CSAATRTSGRARYEQFF. V gene TRBV20-1 combines with J gene TRBJ2-1; the TCRdb call, TRBD2, lacks DNA for checking. The CDR3 is 17 amino acids. CDR1 and CDR2 (germline): DFQATT, SNEGSKA (reference sequence).